A single sample gave rise to the 23 T cell receptor beta chains below, sequenced in a study of HIV-infected patients and healthy controls. No cell fractionation was done, so the repertoire covers all unsorted peripheral blood T cells. Reverse transcription used about 510 ng RNA and constant-region primers for alpha and beta. Alpha and beta chain libraries were made separately by chain-specific third strand synthesis with multiplexing indices. TCRdb recomputed calls from the 5' RACE reads with MiXCR, one row per CDR3 protein. This table holds several thousand distinct CDR3 sequences, approximately 11% found once. The source material was blood, sampled before antiretroviral therapy. Receptors originate from an adult with HIV infection.

V is TRBV18 and J is TRBJ2-6; D is perhaps TRBD1 or TRBD2 (5 bases each). The germline CDR1 and CDR2 sequences are KGHSH and LQKENI. There are 18 residues in the CDR3. The V end was cut by 4 bases, the J end by 0 bases, with 16 bases between. In nucleotides, the CDR3 is TGTGCCAGCTCACTAAGGGACGGAAGAGACTCTGGGGCCAACGTCCTGACTTTC. This encodes CASSLRDGRDSGANVLTF.

V is TRBV6-5 and J is TRBJ1-2, with D possibly TRBD1 on 6 matching bases. Germline lookup yields CDR1 MNHEY and CDR2 SVGAGI. Trimming removed 2 bases from V and 3 bases from J, with 19 bases in between. The CDR3 has 17 amino acids. CDR3 sequence: CASSYQTLDRTHYGYTF. DNA of the CDR3: TGTGCCAGCAGTTACCAAACCTTAGACAGGACCCACTATGGCTACACCTTC.

This clonotype was picked up many times. The chain uses TRBV7-9 and TRBJ1-4, with D unclear. The germline V gene has CDR1 SEHNR and CDR2 FQNEAQ (reference sequence). Trimming removed 5 bases at V and 5 bases at J, with 12 bases between. The CDR3 contains 14 residues. The CDR3 nucleotides read TGTGCCAGCAGCCCAGCCAAGATAAATGAAAAACTGTTTTTT. Its translation: CASSPAKINEKLFF.

This clonotype has more than one count but fewer than ten. The chain has TRBV28 and TRBJ2-5; perhaps TRBD2 as D (6 bases). V gave up 5 bases and J gave up 1 base, with 11 bases separating them. CDR1 is MDHEN, CDR2 SYDVKM, per germline. This CDR3 comprises 14 residues. CDR3 in DNA: TGTGCCAGCAGTCCCGCTAGCGCCCAAGAGACCCAGTACTTC. Translation: CASSPASAQETQYF.

V gene TRBV6-1 combines with J gene TRBJ1-3, with D perhaps TRBD1 (5 bases). Germline V lookup: CDR1 MNHNS, CDR2 SASEGT. Trimming cost V 1 base and J 3 bases, with 10 bases left between them. The CDR3 totals 15 residues. Here the CDR3 reads CASSEGGAYGNTIYF. DNA of the CDR3: TGTGCCAGCAGTGAAGGGGGCGCATATGGAAACACCATATATTTT.

This clonotype has just a few counts. This chain links TRBV20-1 with TRBJ2-1; a possible D gene is TRBD2 (5 bases). Deletions cut 6 bases from V and 6 bases from J, with 21 bases between. This CDR3 contains 15 residues. The germline V gene encodes CDR1 DFQATT and CDR2 SNEGSKA (reference sequence). This CDR3 is CSAARVVGAGNEQFF. DNA for the CDR3: TGCAGTGCCGCAAGAGTTGTGGGTGCGGGCAATGAGCAGTTCTTC.

This clonotype is medium-sized. The chain recombines TRBV28 with TRBJ1-1; D not certain. CDR1 is MDHEN and CDR2 is SYDVKM in the germline V gene. This CDR3 has 13 residues. The V end was cut by 7 bases, the J end by 10 bases, with 19 bases between. The CDR3 DNA reads TGTGCCAGCATTGAGGACTTAACCCTGGGAGCTTTCTTT. As protein: CASIEDLTLGAFF.

This clonotype rates as medium-sized (0.01 to 0.1%). The V call is TRBV27, the J call TRBJ1-3; D is unresolved. V lost 7 bases and J lost 8, with 15 bases in between. The CDR3 sequence is 13 residues long. Germline V gene data show CDR1 as MNHEY and CDR2 as SMNVEV (reference sequence). The CDR3 protein is CASTIASAYTIYF. The DNA for the CDR3 is TGTGCCAGCACTATCGCGTCGGCATACACCATATATTTT.

This clonotype was counted ten times or more. This chain joins TRBV27 and TRBJ1-5; the D gene is possibly TRBD1 (5 bases). The CDR3 is 13 residues long. The V gene's germline CDR1 is MNHEY and CDR2 SMNVEV (reference sequence). Trimming left V 4 bases short and J 3 bases short, with 7 bases between. CDR3 nucleotides: TGTGCCAGCAGTTGGGGGATCAATCAGCCCCAGCATTTT. This gives the protein CASSWGINQPQHF.

The chain has TRBV5-5 and TRBJ1-5, with D uncertain. The CDR3 sequence is 14 residues long. Germline CDR1 is SGHKS and CDR2 is YYEKEE (reference sequence). V lost 4 bases and J lost 2, with 10 bases in between. CDR3 DNA sequence: TGTGCCAGCAGCCGTATTATTGGCAATCAGCCCCAGCATTTT. Residues: CASSRIIGNQPQHF.

This clonotype was picked up a small number of times. V gene TRBV7-2 combines with J gene TRBJ1-1; D is unresolved. V was trimmed by 6 bases and J by 0 bases, leaving 8 bases between them. The CDR3 has 13 residues. The germline gives CDR1 SGHTA, CDR2 FQGNSA. The CDR3 bases are TGTGCCAGCAGGCAGCTCGTGAACACTGAAGCTTTCTTT. This translates into CASRQLVNTEAFF.

This clonotype ranks as medium-sized. The chain combines TRBV28 with TRBJ2-7; 9 bases map to TRBD2. With V trimmed by 5 bases and J by 1 base, 9 bases remained unmatched. The CDR3 is 16 residues long. Per the germline V gene, CDR1 is MDHEN and CDR2 is SYDVKM. CDR3 sequence reads: CASSPPDLAGSYEQYF. DNA of the CDR3: TGTGCCAGCAGTCCACCCGACCTAGCGGGGTCCTACGAGCAGTACTTC.

Relative to its sample, this clonotype is medium-sized (0.01 to 0.1%). The chain employs TRBV20-1 and TRBJ2-3, with 12 bases identical to TRBD2. CDR3 length: 15 residues. Germline values: CDR1 DFQATT, CDR2 SNEGSKA (reference sequence). With V trimmed by 4 bases and J by 2 bases, 4 bases remained unmatched. CDR3 residues: CSAKRTSGATDTQYF. CDR3 DNA: TGCAGTGCTAAACGGACTAGCGGGGCCACAGATACGCAGTATTTT.

The chain recombines TRBV29-1 with TRBJ2-7, with 7 bases lining up with TRBD1. Per the germline V gene, CDR1 is SQVTM and CDR2 is ANQGSEA. CDR3 length equals 14 residues. Losses at the gene ends were 5 bases for V and 5 bases for J; bases not matched to a gene: 12. This CDR3 is CSVRQGADRHEQYF. DNA for the CDR3: TGCAGCGTTAGACAGGGAGCCGATCGCCACGAGCAGTACTTC.

In this sample, this clonotype turned up a few times. The CDR3, as DNA: TGTGCCAGCAGCCAAGATATGGGACAGGGGGCGGACACCATATATTTT. It codes for CASSQDMGQGADTIYF. This chain connects TRBV4-2 to TRBJ1-3; 12 bases map to TRBD1. Germline V lookup: CDR1 LGHNA, CDR2 YNFKEQ. CDR3 size: 16 residues. The junction had 5 bases not matched to a gene; V was cut back by 0 bases and J by 8 bases.

This clonotype is medium-sized by share. The chain links TRBV28 to TRBJ2-3, with D perhaps matching TRBD2 (6 bases). The CDR3 spans 12 residues. Trimming stripped 7 bases from V and 10 bases from J, with 15 bases between. The germline V gene has CDR1 MDHEN and CDR2 SYDVKM. The DNA for the CDR3 is TGTGCCAGCACCCACGGGAGTCGTTCGCAGTATTTT. This encodes CASTHGSRSQYF.

This clonotype was observed many times. J is TRBJ1-5 and V is TRBV19; 8 bases line up with TRBD1. CDR1 and CDR2 (germline): LNHDA, SQIVND (reference sequence). The length of the CDR3 is 15 residues. With 6 bases clipped from V and 6 bases from J, the junction kept 10 bases outside the gene matches. The CDR3 DNA is TGTGCCAGTAGCCCGGACAGGGCTTCACGTCAGCCCCAGCATTTT. Its protein product is CASSPDRASRQPQHF. Full variable domain (outside the CDR3, taken from reference TRBV19 and TRBJ1-5): DGGITQSPKYLFRKEGQNVTLSCEQNLNHDAMYWYRQDPGQGLRLIYYSQIVNDFQKGDIAEGYSVSREKKESFPLTVTSAQKNPTAFYLCASSPDRASRQPQHFGDGTRLSIL.

There are many counts of this clonotype. V and J are TRBV4-1 and TRBJ2-3; D unresolved. Trimming removed 0 bases at V and 8 bases at J, with 6 bases between. Germline values: CDR1 MGHRA, CDR2 YSYEKL. CDR3 length equals 12 residues. The CDR3 DNA sequence: TGCGCCAGCAGCCAAGATAACGGTACGCAGTATTTT. Residues: CASSQDNGTQYF.

This clonotype has at least ten counts. CDR3: CASSRTDYGYTF. The CDR3, as DNA: TGCGCCAGCAGCCGGACGGACTATGGCTACACCTTC. The chain carries TRBV5-1 and TRBJ1-2; D is undetermined. Germline CDR1 and CDR2: SGHRS and YFSETQ. Trimming removed 4 bases at V and 3 bases at J, with 7 bases between. This CDR3 region has 12 residues.

This clonotype ranks as medium-sized. The chain uses TRBV29-1 and TRBJ2-3; no clear D gene. The CDR3 length is 11 residues. With 3 bases removed from V and 1 base from J, the gap between germline ends came to 2 bases. Germline V gene lookup returns CDR1 SQVTM and CDR2 ANQGSEA. The CDR3 nucleotides are TGCAGCGTTGAGCGCACAGATACGCAGTATTTT. It yields the protein CSVERTDTQYF.

This clonotype was recorded many times. The chain combines TRBV7-9 with TRBJ2-5; D might be TRBD1 (6 bases). Germline lookup yields CDR1 SEHNR and CDR2 FQNEAQ (reference sequence). This CDR3 is 13 amino acids long. The V and J ends lost 5 bases and 4 bases respectively, with 11 bases between them. The CDR3 DNA reads as TGTGCCAGCAGCAAACAGGGTGGAGAGACCCAGTACTTC. It is translated as CASSKQGGETQYF.

Relative to its sample, this clonotype is medium-sized. The chain couples TRBV2 to TRBJ2-5; 9 bases line up with TRBD1. Trimming took 6 bases from V and 0 from J; bases not matched to a gene: 14. Germline CDR1 SNHLY, CDR2 FYNNEI. This CDR3 contains 18 residues. The CDR3 DNA reads as TGTGCCAGCAGCGGACAGGGGCGCGGGGCGTCGTACCAAGAGACCCAGTACTTC. Its translation: CASSGQGRGASYQETQYF.

This clonotype was seen many times. V is TRBV28 and J is TRBJ1-4, with D unresolved. The CDR3 covers 14 residues. V was trimmed by 3 bases and J by 5 bases, leaving 10 bases between them. Germline CDR1 reads MDHEN; CDR2 reads SYDVKM. CDR3 region: CASSLAAVNEKLFF. CDR3 coding DNA: TGTGCCAGCAGTTTGGCGGCCGTCAATGAAAAACTGTTTTTT.